The 25 T cell receptor beta chains reported below all come from one sample, sequenced in a study of identical twins (dated by TCRdb to the mid-2010s). Receptor amplification or capture employed 5' RACE. The run used an Illumina HiSeq 2000. TCRdb ran its own pipeline on the public reads, namely fastp trimming at Q25 and MiXCR clone calling, and kept in-frame beta chains. Every distinct CDR3 protein forms one entry, paired with its most common genes and DNA. The sample profile shows about 720,000 distinct CDR3 sequences; less than 10% of them were found once. The ten largest clones represent approximately 0.96% of the sample. The sample was also linked to a second study, of yellow fever vaccine responses in identical twins.

The specimen sequenced was PBMCs. All receptors derive from a woman in her late teens or twenties in good health.

Many counts were recorded for this clonotype. The chain is built from TRBV7-8 and TRBJ2-5; TRBD2 matches 9 bases. Germline assignment: CDR1 SGHVS and CDR2 FQNEAQ. The V and J ends lost 4 bases and 14 bases, in that order; junction bases with no gene match: 2. CDR3 length: 10 amino acids. CDR3 sequence reads: CASSSGTSYF. Written as DNA, the CDR3 is TGTGCCAGCAGCTCCGGGACTAGCTACTTC.

The chain employs TRBV20-1 and TRBJ2-1; a possible D gene is TRBD1 (5 bases). Trimming stripped 3 bases from V and 6 bases from J, with 9 bases between. Germline CDR1 and CDR2: DFQATT and SNEGSKA (reference sequence). The CDR3 length is 12 residues. In DNA form, the CDR3 reads TGCAGTGCTAGCCGACAGATCAATGAGCAGTTCTTC. This sequence encodes CSASRQINEQFF.

The rearrangement uses TRBV5-5 and TRBJ2-2; D gene unclear. The CDR3 has 14 residues. CDR1 SGHKS and CDR2 YYEKEE come from the germline V gene (reference sequence). V lost 0 bases and J 8 bases, leaving 11 bases between the germline ends. Here the CDR3 reads CASSLGLLRGELFF. The CDR3 coding sequence is TGTGCCAGCAGCTTGGGACTCCTCAGAGGGGAGCTGTTTTTT.

This clonotype was seen more than once but under ten times. The chain employs TRBV28 and TRBJ1-1; D call uncertain. The CDR3 totals 14 residues. Trimming took 6 bases from V and 6 from J, leaving 17 bases between them. Per the germline V gene, CDR1 is MDHEN and CDR2 is SYDVKM. CDR3 bases: TGTGCCAGCAGCCAAGGGAATTTGTGGGCTGAAGCTTTCTTT. Amino acid sequence: CASSQGNLWAEAFF. The variable domain in full, with the rest retrieved from reference TRBV28 and TRBJ1-1, is DVKVTQSSRYLVKRTGEKVFLECVQDMDHENMFWYRQDPGLGLRLIYFSYDVKMKEKGDIPEGYSVSREKKERFSLILESASTNQTSMYLCASSQGNLWAEAFFGQGTRLTVV.

This clonotype was found a few times. As DNA, the CDR3 is TGTGCCAGCAGTGCCGGACAGGGGGACATTGCAGATACGCAGTATTTT. This codes for CASSAGQGDIADTQYF. The chain has TRBV27 and TRBJ2-3; TRBD1 agrees at 10 bases. The CDR3 loop spans 16 amino acids. J gave up 4 bases and V 5 bases, and 9 bases lay outside the gene matches. Germline V gene data show CDR1 as MNHEY and CDR2 as SMNVEV (reference sequence).

This clonotype turned up a few times. At one boundary the junction diverges from the germline segment, which might be a read error. The rearrangement uses TRBV7-2 and TRBJ2-1; 11 bases are shared with TRBD1. From germline, CDR1 is SGHTA and CDR2 FQGNSA. The CDR3 sequence is 12 residues long. CDR3 bases: TGTGCCAGCAGCTCGGGACAGGGGGTACAGGTCTTC. As protein: CASSSGQGVQVF.

The rearrangement joins TRBV25-1 to TRBJ2-1; D gene unclear. Germline CDR1 reads MGHDK; CDR2 reads SYGVNS. The V and J ends lost 1 base and 8 bases respectively, with 15 bases between them. This CDR3 is built from 15 residues. CDR3 sequence (DNA): TGTGCCAGCAGTGAATCCGGCGGCCCCTGGGATGAGCAGTTCTTC. Protein product: CASSESGGPWDEQFF.

This clonotype was seen repeatedly, ten times or more. The DNA for the CDR3 is TGCAGTGCTAGCGGGCCAACCGGGGGTACTGGGGCCAACGTCCTGACTTTC. It specifies CSASGPTGGTGANVLTF. The chain is built from TRBV20-1 and TRBJ2-6; D is perhaps TRBD2 (6 bases). Per germline, CDR1 DFQATT and CDR2 SNEGSKA (reference sequence). This CDR3 has 17 residues. Trimming removed 3 bases at V and 2 bases at J, with 17 bases between.

Ten or more counts support this clonotype. The chain combines TRBV6-2 or TRBV6-3 with TRBJ2-5, with a possible D match to TRBD2 (5 bases). The CDR3 extends over 14 amino acids. V was clipped by 2 bases and J by 0 bases, with 7 bases between them. Germline V lookup: CDR1 MNHEY, CDR2 SVGEGT. CDR3 nucleotide sequence: TGTGCCAGCAGTTACACGACTAACCAAGAGACCCAGTACTTC. Encoded protein: CASSYTTNQETQYF.

This clonotype was counted between two and nine times. The chain carries TRBV29-1 and TRBJ2-2; 7 bases are shared with TRBD2. The germline V gene has CDR1 SQVTM and CDR2 ANQGSEA. Trimming took 3 bases from V and 0 from J; bases not matched to a gene: 1. The CDR3 loop spans 14 amino acids. As DNA, the CDR3 is TGCAGCGTTGAGACTAGCCCGAACACCGGGGAGCTGTTTTTT. Amino acids: CSVETSPNTGELFF.

This clonotype was found many times. The genes are TRBV28 and TRBJ2-1; D possibly corresponds to TRBD1 (6 bases). Germline CDR1 and CDR2: MDHEN and SYDVKM. This CDR3 contains 16 residues. Trimming removed 3 bases at V and 0 bases at J, with 12 bases between. CDR3 in amino acids: CASSLRQGSSYNEQFF. DNA for the CDR3: TGTGCCAGCAGTTTGCGGCAGGGGAGCTCCTACAATGAGCAGTTCTTC.

The J gene is TRBJ2-2, the V gene TRBV6-5, with D maybe TRBD1 (6 bases). V lost 6 bases to trimming and J lost 7 bases, with 18 bases between them. The CDR3 has 15 amino acids. CDR1 is MNHEY and CDR2 is SVGAGI in the germline V gene. CDR3: CASRRGTPTGGELFF. The CDR3 region has the DNA TGTGCCAGCAGACGAGGGACACCGACTGGCGGGGAGCTGTTTTTT.

This clonotype was picked up many times. V and J are TRBV5-1 and TRBJ2-2, with 11 bases lining up with TRBD2. Germline lookup yields CDR1 SGHRS and CDR2 YFSETQ. V lost 4 bases and J lost 5; bases outside the gene matches: 4. This CDR3 is 15 amino acids long. In nucleotides, the CDR3 is TGCGCCAGCAGCCAGACTAGCGGGGAAACCGGGGAGCTGTTTTTT. It translates to CASSQTSGETGELFF.

This clonotype was seen only a few times. The chain is built from TRBV2 and TRBJ1-2; 8 positions agree with TRBD1. Germline loops: CDR1 SNHLY, CDR2 FYNNEI. The V and J ends lost 5 bases and 8 bases, in that order; junction bases with no gene match: 4. This CDR3 has 12 amino acids. CDR3 amino acids: CASSLQGAGYTF. The CDR3, as DNA: TGTGCCAGCAGTTTGCAGGGGGCGGGCTACACCTTC.

This clonotype was detected only a few times. The J gene is TRBJ2-6, the V gene TRBV4-1; no clear D gene. This CDR3 has 19 residues. The V gene's germline CDR1 is MGHRA and CDR2 YSYEKL. With 4 bases removed from V and 0 bases from J, the gap between germline ends came to 19 bases. CDR3 sequence: CASSPLGQEISSGANVLTF. CDR3 coding DNA: TGCGCCAGCAGCCCCCTGGGTCAGGAGATTAGCTCTGGGGCCAACGTCCTGACTTTC.

This clonotype occurred many times. The V gene is TRBV12-3 or TRBV12-4, the J gene TRBJ2-3; TRBD1 aligns across 11 bases. The junction had 5 bases not matched to a gene; V was cut back by 5 bases and J by 4 bases. There are 15 residues in the CDR3. CDR3 loop: CASSVGQGAADTQYF. In DNA form, the CDR3 reads TGTGCCAGCAGTGTCGGACAGGGGGCGGCAGATACGCAGTATTTT.

This clonotype was seen more than once but under ten times. This chain uses TRBV27 with TRBJ2-1, with 7 bases identical to TRBD1. Germline CDR1 reads MNHEY; CDR2 reads SMNVEV (reference sequence). Trimming cost V 2 bases and J 2 bases; bases outside gene matches: 9. This CDR3 has 17 amino acids. DNA of the CDR3: TGTGCCAGCAGTTTACGACAGGGACAATACGCCTACAATGAGCAGTTCTTC. This encodes CASSLRQGQYAYNEQFF.

Many counts were recorded for this clonotype. The chain carries TRBV27 and TRBJ2-1; D is possibly TRBD1 (6 bases). V was trimmed by 2 bases and J by 10 bases, leaving 6 bases between them. CDR1 MNHEY and CDR2 SMNVEV come from the germline V gene (reference sequence). The CDR3 has 11 residues. CDR3: CASSLQGEQFF. The CDR3, as DNA: TGTGCCAGCAGTTTACAGGGGGAGCAGTTCTTC.

In this sample, this clonotype turned up many times. The chain joins TRBV28 to TRBJ2-7; D is unresolved. CDR1 is MDHEN and CDR2 is SYDVKM in the germline V gene. V lost 3 bases and J 1 base, leaving 10 bases between the germline ends. The CDR3 contains 14 residues. The CDR3 DNA follows: TGTGCCAGCAGTTTTATGGGTCTGTCCTACGAGCAGTACTTC. It codes for CASSFMGLSYEQYF.

This clonotype was picked up many times. The chain uses TRBV7-9 and TRBJ2-6; D is perhaps TRBD1 (6 bases). Germline V gene data show CDR1 as SEHNR and CDR2 as FQNEAQ (reference sequence). CDR3 length: 16 amino acids. Trimming removed 2 bases from V and 2 bases from J, with 10 bases in between. Here the CDR3 DNA reads TGTGCCAGCAGCTTAAGGGCAGGGGCTGGGGCCAACGTCCTGACTTTC. This sequence encodes CASSLRAGAGANVLTF.

The chain has TRBV18 and TRBJ2-7; a weak D match, TRBD1 (6 bases). The V end lost 3 bases, the J end lost 3 bases, and 9 bases lay between the germline ends. The CDR3 is 13 residues long. CDR1 is KGHSH and CDR2 is LQKENI in the germline V gene. The CDR3 region is CASSPAQGYEQYF. As DNA, the CDR3 is TGTGCCAGCTCACCTGCACAGGGCTACGAGCAGTACTTC.

This rearrangement joins TRBV4-1 to TRBJ2-3, with 7 bases identical to TRBD1. This CDR3 comprises 15 residues. Trimming at V came to 0 bases and at J to 2 bases, leaving 2 bases not matched to a gene. The germline CDR1 and CDR2 sequences are MGHRA and YSYEKL. The CDR3 DNA sequence: TGCGCCAGCAGCCAAGAGGACAGGCTCACAGATACGCAGTATTTT. Translating gives CASSQEDRLTDTQYF.

In the case of this clonotype: One junction end does not reproduce the germline sequence, and a read error may be involved. The CDR3 here is CASSLIIGGKLF. The CDR3 nucleotides are TGTGCCAGCAGCCTTATCATTGGGGGGAAGCTCTTC. The rearrangement uses TRBV7-8 and TRBJ1-2; perhaps TRBD1 as D (5 bases). The CDR3 length is 12 residues. The germline V gene encodes CDR1 SGHVS and CDR2 FQNEAQ.

This clonotype occurred many times. The rearrangement uses TRBV5-8 and TRBJ2-7; 8 bases line up with TRBD2. This CDR3 is built from 13 residues. V lost 7 bases, J lost 6 bases, and 9 bases stayed unmatched. Germline CDR1 reads SGHTS; CDR2 reads YDEGEE. For the CDR3, the DNA is TGTGCCAGCCGCCTAGGGACTAGGTTCGAGCAGTACTTC. Protein sequence: CASRLGTRFEQYF.

A few counts support this clonotype. This sequence joins TRBV28 and TRBJ1-5; no clear D gene. V lost 1 base to trimming and J lost 6 bases, with 10 bases between them. Germline loops: CDR1 MDHEN, CDR2 SYDVKM. The CDR3 is 14 residues long. The CDR3: CASSLLGLGQPQHF. The DNA for the CDR3 is TGTGCCAGCAGTTTATTAGGGCTCGGTCAGCCCCAGCATTTT.